The rows below give T cell receptor beta chains drawn from one sample of a study of Graves' ophthalmopathy and Graves' hyperthyroidism. TCRdb re-analysed the multiplex PCR reads in MiXCR, keeping a single row per CDR3 protein. Of 300,000 to 500,000 distinct CDR3 sequences listed, just over 15% were seen once; the top ten hold roughly 7%. The sample comprised peripheral blood. All receptors come from a woman aged 18-29 years with stable Graves' hyperthyroidism. Both conserved end residues are part of each CDR3. The D gene is left open where the match is weak. Where a row states a size, it is once, few, many or the class of an expanded clone; other rows omit it.

>-|many|TRBJ1-2|TRBV19
TGTGCCAGTAGTATAGCCCCAGGGATTAACTATGGCTACACCTTC
CASSIAPGINYGYTF
>-|few|TRBJ2-3|TRBV5-1
TGCGCCAGCAGCGCGGGGGCCAGGGGTACAGATACGCAGTATTTT
CASSAGARGTDTQYF
>-|many|TRBJ1-1|TRBV20-1
TGCAGTGCTAGGTTAACCCTCCGGGAAGCTTTCTTT
CSARLTLREAFF
>TRBD1|few|TRBJ1-1|TRBV19
TGTGCCAGTAGGAGGGACAGGGCGAAGACCACTGAAGCTTTCTTT
CASRRDRAKTTEAFF
>-|many|TRBJ1-1|TRBV6-1
TGTGCCATCTCTCGGGGCAGCATGAACACTGAAGCTTTCTTT
CAISRGSMNTEAFF
>-|many|TRBJ1-2|TRBV18
TGTGCCAGTGGGATTAGGGGCGAAGGCTATGGCTACACCTTC
CASGIRGEGYGYTF
>TRBD1|many|TRBJ2-7|TRBV19
TGTGCCAGTAGAACCGGGACAGGCTACGAGCAGTACTTC
CASRTGTGYEQYF
>TRBD1|many|TRBJ1-2|TRBV25-1
TGTGCCAGGTGCAGACAGGGCCACTATGGCTACACCTTC
CARCRQGHYGYTF
>-|-|TRBJ2-7|TRBV29-1
TGCAGCGTTGCTTTGCGACATAGCTACGAGCAGTACTTC
CSVALRHSYEQYF
>-|many|TRBJ2-7|TRBV4-1
TGCGCCAGCAGCCAGGGATTTACGAGCGAGCAGTACTTC
CASSQGFTSEQYF
>TRBD2|many|TRBJ2-7|TRBV12-5
TGTGCTAGTGGTTTGCCTCGGGGGGACGAGCAGTACTTC
CASGLPRGDEQYF
>-|many|TRBJ1-5|TRBV4-1
TGCGCCAGCGGAACCGGGACGGCTATCAATCAGCCCCAGCATTTT
CASGTGTAINQPQHF
>-|many|TRBJ2-5|TRBV10-2
TGCGCCAGCAGTGATTGGGGGTACCAAGAGACCCAGTACTTC
CASSDWGYQETQYF
>TRBD1|-|TRBJ1-2|TRBV11-2
TGTGCCAGCAGGTCGGGACAGTTAGGCTACACCTTC
CASRSGQLGYTF
>TRBD2|many|TRBJ2-7|TRBV20-1
TGCAGTGCTAGGAGGCTAGCGGGGGACCTCTCCTACGAGCAGTACTTC
CSARRLAGDLSYEQYF
>-|few|TRBJ1-1|TRBV11-2
TGTGCCAGCAGCTTAGTACGGGAAGCTTTCTTT
CASSLVREAFF
>-|many|TRBJ1-2|TRBV6-5
TGTGCCAGCACAGACATGGGCGGCTACACCTTC
CASTDMGGYTF
>TRBD2|few|TRBJ2-5|TRBV20-1
TGCAGTGCTCTCAACCAGATCGGGGGGGACCAAGAGACCCAGTACTTC
CSALNQIGGDQETQYF
>-|few|TRBJ2-4|TRBV28
TGTGCCAGCAGTATAGGACAGAACCTAGCCAAAAACATTCAGTACTTC
CASSIGQNLAKNIQYF
>-|many|TRBJ1-2|TRBV11-2
TGTGCCAGCAGCTTAGATCGACGGTCAGCAGTATATGGCTACACCTTC
CASSLDRRSAVYGYTF
>-|-|TRBJ1-2|TRBV2
TGTGCCAGCAGTGAAGCCGTGAGGGCTTATGGCTACACCTTC
CASSEAVRAYGYTF
>-|-|TRBJ1-6|TRBV28
TGTGCCAGCAGAGGCGGGGTTTCCCGTATTCATTCACCCCTCAACTTT
CASRGGVSRIHSPLNF
>TRBD2|many|TRBJ2-5|TRBV10-1
TGCGCCAGCAGCCCCGGACTAGCTCAAGAGACCCAGTACTTC
CASSPGLAQETQYF
>-|many|TRBJ1-6|TRBV6-5
TGTGCCAGCAGTTACGTACCAGGGGCCTATAATTCACCCCTCCACTTT
CASSYVPGAYNSPLHF
>-|many|TRBJ1-1|TRBV20-1
TGCAGTGCTCTACCCGGAGGGGGTGGGTACACTGAAGCTTTCTTT
CSALPGGGGYTEAFF
>-|many|TRBJ2-7|TRBV6-5
TGTGCCAGCAGTTACTCGGCGGCTCACCCCTACGAGCAGTACTTC
CASSYSAAHPYEQYF
>TRBD2|many|TRBJ2-5|TRBV12-5
TGTGCTAGTGGTTTGGGCGGGGGGAAGGAGACCCAGTACTTC
CASGLGGGKETQYF
>-|many|TRBJ1-1|TRBV4-1
TGCGCCAGCAGGCAGCCCGACAGGTGGAACACTGAAGCTTTCTTT
CASRQPDRWNTEAFF
>-|many|TRBJ1-1|TRBV28
TGTGCCAGCAGTTTATGGGGCCTCACGATGAACACTGAAGCTTTCTTT
CASSLWGLTMNTEAFF
>-|many|TRBJ1-6|TRBV5-1
TGCGCCAGCAGCTTGGGAGACAGAGGATCACCCCTCCACTTT
CASSLGDRGSPLHF
>-|many|TRBJ1-1|TRBV29-1
TGCAGCGTAGACACCGGACACATGAACACTGAAGCTTTCTTT
CSVDTGHMNTEAFF
>-|many|TRBJ2-5|TRBV19
TGTGCCAGTAGCACCGGGGGCAGAGAGACCCAGTACTTC
CASSTGGRETQYF
>-|few|TRBJ2-2|TRBV10-3
TGTGCCATCAGTGACAGAAAATCGAACACCGGGGAGCTGTTTTTT
CAISDRKSNTGELFF
>-|many|TRBJ1-5|TRBV19
TGTGCCAGTAGTATACGCGGTCGCCGCAATCAGCCCCAGCATTTT
CASSIRGRRNQPQHF
>TRBD2|many|TRBJ2-7|TRBV20-1
TGCAGTGCGGTCGGGGGGACTTACGAGCAGTACTTC
CSAVGGTYEQYF
>-|-|TRBJ1-1|TRBV5-1
TGCGCCAGCAGCTTGGACAGGGTTATCGCTGAAGCTTTCTTT
CASSLDRVIAEAFF
>TRBD1|few|TRBJ2-4|TRBV7-2
TGTGCCAGCAGCTTAGACATCGGGACAGGGGGCAAAAACATTCAGTACTTC
CASSLDIGTGGKNIQYF